Listed below are T cell receptor beta chains from one sample, sequenced in a study of blood T cell repertoires in COVID-19. Measured with immunoSEQ multiplex PCR; TCRdb has only the in-frame clones, and not every one. The sample has roughly 230,000 clones; around four fifths are singletons. The sequencing input was peripheral blood. Every receptor here comes from a man aged 45-65 years with acute or convalescent COVID-19. The CDR3 runs from the conserved cysteine through the conserved F or W. A D gene is named only where the DNA matches it firmly. Not all rows give a size; the values are once, few, many and, for expanded clones, a class.

J	size	D	V	CDR3	DNA
TRBJ1-4	-	TRBD1	TRBV3-1/TRBV3-2	CASSQGDRGNEKLFF	TGTGCCAGCAGCCAAGGGGACAGGGGGAATGAAAAACTGTTTTTT
TRBJ2-3	-	-	TRBV5-1	CASSSPGADTQYF	TGCGCCAGCAGCTCTCCAGGGGCAGATACGCAGTATTTT
TRBJ2-7	-	-	TRBV2	CASSEGDTLDEQYF	TGTGCCAGCAGTGAAGGGGACACTCTTGACGAGCAGTACTTC
TRBJ2-2	-	-	TRBV11-2	CASSHARLDHGELFF	TGTGCCAGCAGCCACGCCCGCCTAGATCACGGGGAGCTGTTTTTT
TRBJ1-1	-	-	TRBV7-6	CASSLVAARDTEAFF	TGTGCCAGCAGCTTAGTAGCGGCCCGGGACACTGAAGCTTTCTTT
TRBJ2-1	-	TRBD2	TRBV5-4	CASSLDGGLAGSGNEQFF	TGTGCCAGCAGCTTGGACGGCGGACTAGCGGGATCGGGCAATGAGCAGTTCTTC
TRBJ2-7	-	-	TRBV3-1/TRBV3-2	CASAPGHQESEQYF	TGTGCCAGCGCCCCGGGACACCAGGAATCCGAGCAGTACTTC
TRBJ2-1	-	-	TRBV7-6	CASRPRPDSDNEQFF	TGTGCCAGCAGACCCCGTCCAGATAGCGACAATGAGCAGTTCTTC
TRBJ1-6	-	-	TRBV2	CASSEASSYNSPLHF	TGTGCCAGCAGTGAAGCTAGCTCCTATAATTCACCCCTCCACTTT
TRBJ1-5	once	-	TRBV9	CASSPFSGNQPQHF	TGTGCCAGCAGTCCTTTTTCGGGCAATCAGCCCCAGCATTTT
TRBJ1-2	few	-	TRBV6-5	CASSSPGQIRYGYTF	TGTGCCAGCAGCAGCCCCGGACAGATTCGGTATGGCTACACCTTC
TRBJ2-1	-	-	TRBV27	CASSTTARGNEQFF	TGTGCCAGCAGTACGACAGCTAGGGGCAATGAGCAGTTCTTC
TRBJ2-2	-	-	TRBV28	CASSSYRGTSSGGELFF	TGTGCCAGCAGTTCTTACAGGGGGACTAGCTCGGGCGGGGAGCTGTTTTTT
TRBJ2-2	-	-	TRBV7-3	CASSSQRAGLSGELFF	TGTGCCAGCAGTTCCCAACGGGCGGGTTTGTCCGGGGAGCTGTTTTTT
TRBJ1-5	-	TRBD1	TRBV10-3	CAISAGGGSYSNQPQHF	TGTGCCATCAGTGCGGGAGGGGGCTCCTATAGCAATCAGCCCCAGCATTTT
TRBJ2-1	-	-	TRBV5-6	CASSLVGSSYNEQFF	TGTGCCAGCAGCTTGGTGGGGAGCTCCTACAATGAGCAGTTCTTC